This section outlines one T cell receptor (beta chain) sequence together with its context. The data were obtained in a study of blood T cell repertoires in COVID-19. Study details: The United States, Italy and Spain provided the acute and convalescent COVID-19 samples.

The table came from immunoSEQ multiplex PCR; TCRdb's copy has only in-frame clones and leaves some out. This table holds 250,000 to 300,000 clones, more than 70% found once. CDR1 and CDR2 from the germline V gene are PRHDT and FYEKMQ (reference sequence). This CDR3 is 20 amino acids long. V shed 1 base and J 4 bases; nucleotides not matched to a gene: 17. What was sequenced was peripheral blood. This TCR derives from a man older than 75 with acute or convalescent COVID-19. The chain uses TRBV13 and TRBJ2-3, with 10 bases matching TRBD2. In DNA, the CDR3 is TGTGCCAGCAGCTTAGTGGGGAAACTAGCGGGGCTACCCCCGGCAGATACGCAGTATTTT. Protein product: CASSLVGKLAGLPPADTQYF.